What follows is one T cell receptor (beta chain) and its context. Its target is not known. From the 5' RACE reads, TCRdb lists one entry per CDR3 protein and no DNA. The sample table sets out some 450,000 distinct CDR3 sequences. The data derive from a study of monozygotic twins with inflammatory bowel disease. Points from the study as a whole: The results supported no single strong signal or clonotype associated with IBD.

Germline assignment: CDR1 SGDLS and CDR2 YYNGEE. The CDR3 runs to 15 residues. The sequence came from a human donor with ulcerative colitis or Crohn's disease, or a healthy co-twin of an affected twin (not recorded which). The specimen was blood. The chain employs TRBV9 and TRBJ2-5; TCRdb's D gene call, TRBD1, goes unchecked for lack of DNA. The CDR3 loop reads CASSALEGEEETQYF.